Listed below are T cell receptor beta chains from one sample, sequenced in a study of blood T cell repertoires in COVID-19. The table came from immunoSEQ multiplex PCR; TCRdb's copy has only in-frame clones and leaves some out. Of 310,000 or so clones listed, approximately 86% are singletons. Sequenced input: peripheral blood. All receptors come from a woman in her 30s who had recovered from COVID-19. Each CDR3 is given with its conserved first and last residue. D genes are given only for firm matches. Size tells how often a clone was seen (once, few, many) or the class of an expanded clone, and some rows leave it out.

clone_size,j_call,cdr3_length,v_call,d_call,cdr3_nt,cdr3_aa
NA,TRBJ2-3,13,TRBV5-4,NA,TGTGCCACCCAGGACAGCATCACGGATACGCAGTATTTT,CATQDSITDTQYF
NA,TRBJ2-3,17,TRBV11-2,TRBD2,TGTGCCAGCAGCCACCCCTGGGGCGGGAGGCGCACAGATACGCAGTATTTT,CASSHPWGGRRTDTQYF
once,TRBJ2-2,17,TRBV19,TRBD1,TGTGCCAGTAGTATGAGTTTGCGGACAGGGTCAACCGGGGAGCTGTTTTTT,CASSMSLRTGSTGELFF
NA,TRBJ2-5,16,TRBV7-9,TRBD1,TGTGCCAGCACCCCGACGCGGACGCAGGGGGCAGGGACCCAGTACTTC,CASTPTRTQGAGTQYF
few,TRBJ2-2,17,TRBV4-3,TRBD1,TGCGCCAGCAGCCGCCAAGTTGGACAGGGTCTCGGCGGGGAGCTGTTTTTT,CASSRQVGQGLGGELFF
many,TRBJ1-2,15,TRBV6-5,TRBD1,TGTGCCAGCAGTTACTCCCCAGACAGGGGATATGGCTACACCTTC,CASSYSPDRGYGYTF
NA,TRBJ2-5,12,TRBV7-9,NA,TGTGCCAGCAGCTTAGACTGGGAGACCCAGTACTTC,CASSLDWETQYF
NA,TRBJ1-6,15,TRBV3-1/TRBV3-2,TRBD1,TGTGCCAGCAGCCCACCGGGACAGGGTAATTCACCCCTCCACTTT,CASSPPGQGNSPLHF
NA,TRBJ1-2,10,TRBV30,NA,TGTGCCCAAGGGGAATATGGCTACACCTTC,CAQGEYGYTF
NA,TRBJ1-1,15,TRBV18,NA,TGTGCCAGCTCATCATCGGGGGATTTGAACACTGAAGCTTTCTTT,CASSSSGDLNTEAFF
NA,TRBJ1-2,16,TRBV6-5,TRBD1,TGTGCCAGCAGTTCGCCCGGGACAGGGGGGGACTATGGCTACACCTTC,CASSSPGTGGDYGYTF
NA,TRBJ2-7,13,TRBV27,NA,TGTGCCAGCAGTCTGACAGCCGTCTACGAGCAGTACTTC,CASSLTAVYEQYF
NA,TRBJ1-1,13,TRBV7-9,NA,TGTGCCAGCAGCTTAGGTTGGGAGAACTTGGCTTTCTTT,CASSLGWENLAFF
NA,TRBJ1-2,15,TRBV5-6,TRBD1,TGTGCCAGCAGCTTCATGGACAGGGTCGTCTATGGCTACACCTTC,CASSFMDRVVYGYTF
many,TRBJ1-1,17,TRBV27,NA,TGTGCCAGCAGTTTATCGGGGACATTACCCATGAACACTGAAGCTTTCTTT,CASSLSGTLPMNTEAFF
once,TRBJ2-2,16,TRBV28,NA,TGTGCCAGCAGCCCGACGTCCGGACAGCTGGTCAGGGAGCTGTTTTTT,CASSPTSGQLVRELFF
NA,TRBJ2-1,15,TRBV16,NA,TGTGCCAGCAGCCAATCAGCTAAAACCTACAATGAGCAGTTCTTC,CASSQSAKTYNEQFF
NA,TRBJ1-2,14,TRBV28,NA,TGTGCCAGCAGTTTTGTTCGAGGGGGTTCCGTCTACACCTTC,CASSFVRGGSVYTF
NA,TRBJ1-6,16,TRBV2,NA,TGTGCCAGCAGCTGGGAGGGGAGCTCCTATAATTCACCCCTCCACTTT,CASSWEGSSYNSPLHF
once,TRBJ2-4,13,TRBV5-4,TRBD2,TGTGCCAGCACGGGGGGAGCCAAAAACATTCAGTACTTC,CASTGGAKNIQYF
NA,TRBJ2-7,16,TRBV24-1,NA,TGTGCCACCACCTCCCCTAGGACTAGGGGGTGTTTGCAGCAGTACTTC,CATTSPRTRGCLQQYF
NA,TRBJ2-7,15,TRBV28,TRBD2,TGTGCCAGCAGCTCCTCGGGTCTAGCGGTGGAGGAGCAGTACTTC,CASSSSGLAVEEQYF
once,TRBJ2-7,14,TRBV6-1,NA,TGTGCCAGCAGTGAAGCCCGGGACTTCTACGAGCAGTACTTC,CASSEARDFYEQYF
once,TRBJ1-4,14,TRBV7-9,NA,TGTGCCAGCAGCCCACAGGGAGACATAACAAAACTGTTTTTT,CASSPQGDITKLFF
NA,TRBJ1-2,14,TRBV7-8,TRBD1,TGTGCCAGCAGCCCCCGACAGGGAATATATGGCTACACCTTC,CASSPRQGIYGYTF